This TCR beta chain was found in a study of blood T cells in healthy people across ages. The study, taken as a whole, reports: The study found more naive CD4+ cells and higher diversity in long-lived than aged donors.

In this sample, this clonotype turned up a few times. The antigen remains undetermined. The use of a sample-barcoded 5' primer and a J-beta primer mix characterized a second PCR of about 6 to 11 cycles. TCRdb reprocessed the 5' RACE reads via MiXCR and lists one record per CDR3 protein. The sample carries 700,000 or so distinct CDR3 sequences, around two fifths recorded once. CDR1 and CDR2 from the germline V gene are SGHTA and FQGNSA. The CDR3 runs to 14 residues. Isolation of PBMCs gave at least 6.5 million cells per sample. The sequence came from an older man in good health. The sample taken for sequencing was blood. The rearrangement uses TRBV7-2 and TRBJ2-1, with D possibly being TRBD1 (6 bases). TRBJ2-7 matches the DNA end more closely, so the J call is doubtful. The CDR3 loop is CASSTGIWSNEQYF. The CDR3 DNA reads TGTGCCAGCAGCACAGGGATTTGGAGCAATGAGCAGTACTTC.